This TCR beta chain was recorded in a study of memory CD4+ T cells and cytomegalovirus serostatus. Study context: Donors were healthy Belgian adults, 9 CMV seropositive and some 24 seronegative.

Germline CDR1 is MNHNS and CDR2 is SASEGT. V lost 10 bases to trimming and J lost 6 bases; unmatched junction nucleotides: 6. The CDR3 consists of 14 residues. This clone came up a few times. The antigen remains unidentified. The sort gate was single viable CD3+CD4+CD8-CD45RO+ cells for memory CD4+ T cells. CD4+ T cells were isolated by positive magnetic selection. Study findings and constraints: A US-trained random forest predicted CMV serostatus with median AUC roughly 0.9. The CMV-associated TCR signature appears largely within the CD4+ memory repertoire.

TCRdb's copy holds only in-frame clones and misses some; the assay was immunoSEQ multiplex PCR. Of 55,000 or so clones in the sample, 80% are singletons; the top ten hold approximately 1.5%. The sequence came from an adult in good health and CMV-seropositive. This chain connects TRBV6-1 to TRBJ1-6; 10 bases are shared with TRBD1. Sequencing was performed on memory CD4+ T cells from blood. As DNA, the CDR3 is TGTGCCACCCTACGGGACAGGGGTAATTCACCCCTCCACTTT. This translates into CATLRDRGNSPLHF.